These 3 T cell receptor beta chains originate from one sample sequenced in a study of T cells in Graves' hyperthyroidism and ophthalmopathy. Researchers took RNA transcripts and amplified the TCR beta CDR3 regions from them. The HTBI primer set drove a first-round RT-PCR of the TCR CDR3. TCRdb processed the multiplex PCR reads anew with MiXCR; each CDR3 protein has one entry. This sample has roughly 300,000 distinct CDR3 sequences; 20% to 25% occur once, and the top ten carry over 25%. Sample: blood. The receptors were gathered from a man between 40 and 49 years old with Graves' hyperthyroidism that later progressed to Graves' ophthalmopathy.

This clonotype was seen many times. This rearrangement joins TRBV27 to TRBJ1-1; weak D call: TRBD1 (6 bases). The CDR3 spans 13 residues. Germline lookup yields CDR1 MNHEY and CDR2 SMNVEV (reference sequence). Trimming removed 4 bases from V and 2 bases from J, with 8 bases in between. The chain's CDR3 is CASSWGGNTEAFF. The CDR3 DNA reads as TGTGCCAGCAGTTGGGGGGGCAACACTGAAGCTTTCTTT.

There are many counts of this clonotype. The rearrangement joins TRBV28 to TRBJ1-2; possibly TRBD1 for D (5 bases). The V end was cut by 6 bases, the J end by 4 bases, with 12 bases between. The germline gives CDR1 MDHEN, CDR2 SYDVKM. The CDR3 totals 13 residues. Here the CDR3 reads CASSPGRVYGYTF. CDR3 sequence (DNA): TGTGCCAGCAGCCCGGGACGAGTCTATGGCTACACCTTC.

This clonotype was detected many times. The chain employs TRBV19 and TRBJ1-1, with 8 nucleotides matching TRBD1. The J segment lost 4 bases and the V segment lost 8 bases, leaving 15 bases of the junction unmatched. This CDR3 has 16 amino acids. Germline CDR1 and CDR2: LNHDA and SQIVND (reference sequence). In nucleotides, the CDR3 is TGTGCCAGTTCTGAACCCTACAGGGGGGTAGTCACTGAAGCTTTCTTT. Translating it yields CASSEPYRGVVTEAFF.